Below, one T cell receptor beta chain is given with its context. V was clipped by 3 bases and J by 0 bases, with 18 bases between them. Germline V lookup: CDR1 DFQATT, CDR2 SNEGSKA (reference sequence). The CDR3 consists of 17 residues. This specimen belongs to a study of blood T cell repertoires in COVID-19. Whole-study context: Collection of acute and convalescent COVID-19 samples took place in the United States, Italy and Spain. Nucleic acid was either cDNA or gDNA, and it came from T cells, B-cell-depleted T cells, or PBMCs.

In the authors' workflow: Nucleated cell number was recorded as an estimate derived from reference gene primer amplification. Clones were sequenced by immunoSEQ multiplex PCR, and TCRdb holds only the in-frame ones, with some missing. D and trimming come from the DNA, and the V and J calls and clone size come from that table. The sample shows about 38,000 clones, about 82% of them seen only once. This TCR came from a man aged 50 to 60 with active COVID-19. The material sequenced was peripheral blood. This chain connects TRBV20-1 to TRBJ2-1; the D gene is possibly TRBD2 (5 bases). The CDR3 DNA is TGCAGTGCTAGTATCCCGACTATCACGAGCTCCTACAATGAGCAGTTCTTC. Its protein is CSASIPTITSSYNEQFF.